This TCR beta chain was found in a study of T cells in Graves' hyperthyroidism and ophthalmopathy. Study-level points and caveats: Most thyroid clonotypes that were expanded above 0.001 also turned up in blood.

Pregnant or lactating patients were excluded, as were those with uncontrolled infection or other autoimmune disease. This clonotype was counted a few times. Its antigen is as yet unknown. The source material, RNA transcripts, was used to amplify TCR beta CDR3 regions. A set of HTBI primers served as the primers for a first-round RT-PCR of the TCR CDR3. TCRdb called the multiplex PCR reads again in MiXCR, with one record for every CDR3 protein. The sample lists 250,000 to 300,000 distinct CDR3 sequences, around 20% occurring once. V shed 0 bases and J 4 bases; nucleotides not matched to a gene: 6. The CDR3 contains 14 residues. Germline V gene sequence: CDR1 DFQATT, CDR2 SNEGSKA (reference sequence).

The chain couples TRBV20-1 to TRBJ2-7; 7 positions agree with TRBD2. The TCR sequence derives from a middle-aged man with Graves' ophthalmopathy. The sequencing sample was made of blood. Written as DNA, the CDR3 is TGCAGTGCTAGAGAAAGCGGGACCATATACGAGCAGTACTTC. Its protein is CSARESGTIYEQYF.